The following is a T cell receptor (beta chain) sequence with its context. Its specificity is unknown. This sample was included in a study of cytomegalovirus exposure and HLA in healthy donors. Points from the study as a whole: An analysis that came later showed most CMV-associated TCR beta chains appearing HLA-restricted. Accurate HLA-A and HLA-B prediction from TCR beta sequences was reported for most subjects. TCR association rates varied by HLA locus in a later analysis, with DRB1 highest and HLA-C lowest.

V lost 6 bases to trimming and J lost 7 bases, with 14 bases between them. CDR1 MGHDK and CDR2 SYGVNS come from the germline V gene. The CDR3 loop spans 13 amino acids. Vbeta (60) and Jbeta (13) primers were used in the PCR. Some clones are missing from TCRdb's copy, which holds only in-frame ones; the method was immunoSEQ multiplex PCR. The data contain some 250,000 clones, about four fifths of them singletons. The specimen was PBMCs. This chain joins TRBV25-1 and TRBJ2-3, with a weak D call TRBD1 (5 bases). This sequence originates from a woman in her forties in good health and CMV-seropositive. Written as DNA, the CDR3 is TGTGCCAGCAGCGGAACAGGTGCGAATACGCAGTATTTT. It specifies CASSGTGANTQYF.